This TCR beta chain originates from a study of T cell responses to AZD1222 COVID-19 vaccine. Study findings and constraints: Repertoires in all cases were sampled only once the peak T cell response had passed. Only five to seven individuals given AZD1222 were seropositive at baseline.

With regard to this clone: Antigen specificity is unknown.

V lost 0 bases, J lost 5 bases, and 11 bases lay in between. This CDR3 contains 15 residues. Per germline, CDR1 SGHNT and CDR2 YYREEE (reference sequence). Assay used: immunoSEQ multiplex PCR; TCRdb lists only in-frame clones, some missing. The sample has some 180,000 clones, almost 95% seen once; the top ten hold less than 11%. The material sequenced was peripheral blood, taken on day 0 of AZD1222 vaccination. The receptor was isolated from an adult in good health. The chain employs TRBV5-4 and TRBJ1-4, with D maybe TRBD1 (5 bases). The CDR3 loop is CASSLGDGYNEKLFF. The CDR3 DNA follows: TGTGCCAGCAGCTTGGGGGACGGATACAATGAAAAACTGTTTTTT.